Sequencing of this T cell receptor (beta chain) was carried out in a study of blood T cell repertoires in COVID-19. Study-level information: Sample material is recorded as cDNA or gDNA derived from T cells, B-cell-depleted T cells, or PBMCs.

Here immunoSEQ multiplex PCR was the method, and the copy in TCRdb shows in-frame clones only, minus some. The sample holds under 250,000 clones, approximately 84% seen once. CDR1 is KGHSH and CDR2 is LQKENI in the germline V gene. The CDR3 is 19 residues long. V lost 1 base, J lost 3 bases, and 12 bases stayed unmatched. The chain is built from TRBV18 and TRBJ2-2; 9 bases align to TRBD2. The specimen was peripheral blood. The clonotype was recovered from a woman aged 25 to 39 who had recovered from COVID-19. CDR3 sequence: CASSPLPSGRRSDTGELFF. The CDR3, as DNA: TGTGCCAGCTCACCACTGCCGAGCGGGAGGCGTTCGGACACCGGGGAGCTGTTTTTT.